A single T cell receptor beta chain is shown here with its context. What it binds is unknown. Germline-derived CDR1 and CDR2 are SNHLY and FYNNEI. CDR3 length: 13 residues. Trimming cost V 7 bases and J 4 bases, with 11 bases left between them. Each CDR3 protein gets one entry after TCRdb re-called the reads with MiXCR. In the table there are about 68,000 distinct CDR3 sequences, around 57% of which are singletons. This specimen comes from a study of type 1 regulatory T cells. About the study: An in vitro protocol generated T-allo10, a Tr1-enriched, alloantigen-specific CD4 T cell product.

The chain recombines TRBV2 with TRBJ2-1, with TRBD2 as a possible D gene (5 bases). Sequencing input: cultured T cells, either the whole culture or a sorted T cell fraction (not recorded which). The subset here: Tr1-enriched cell product generated in vitro against host alloantigens. The clonotype was recovered from a human donor in good health. The DNA of the CDR3 is TGTGCCAGCATCCTCGAGGGTTACAATGAGCAGTTCTTC. This gives the protein CASILEGYNEQFF. The complete variable domain, with remaining parts taken from reference TRBV2 and TRBJ2-1, reads EPEVTQTPSHQVTQMGQEVILRCVPISNHLYFYWYRQILGQKVEFLVSFYNNEISEKSEIFDDQFSVERPDGSNFTLKIRSTKLEDSAMYFCASILEGYNEQFFGPGTRLTVL.